This T cell receptor (beta chain) was identified during a study of blood T cell repertoires in COVID-19. The authors' processing: The assay estimated nucleated cells by amplifying reference gene primers. Some clones are missing from TCRdb's copy, which holds only in-frame ones; the method was immunoSEQ multiplex PCR. V and J calls and clone size are given by that table; D and trimming were obtained from the DNA. Among some 170,000 clones listed, about 91% were seen once. V lost 1 base to trimming and J lost 10 bases; unmatched junction nucleotides: 6. Germline CDR1 reads MGHDK; CDR2 reads SYGVNS. This CDR3 spans 15 amino acids.

The sample consisted of peripheral blood. This chain links TRBV25-1 with TRBJ2-1; 11 nucleotides match TRBD1. The sequence came from a woman in her 50s with acute or convalescent COVID-19. The CDR3 DNA reads as TGTGCCAGCAGTGAATGGGGACAGGGGGGTAGGGAGCAGTTCTTC. Translated, it gives CASSEWGQGGREQFF.